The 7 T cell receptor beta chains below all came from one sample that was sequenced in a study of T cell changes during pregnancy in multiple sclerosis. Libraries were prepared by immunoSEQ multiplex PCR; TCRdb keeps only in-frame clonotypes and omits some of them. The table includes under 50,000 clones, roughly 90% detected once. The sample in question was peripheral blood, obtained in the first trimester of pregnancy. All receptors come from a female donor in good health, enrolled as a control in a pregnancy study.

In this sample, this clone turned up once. The chain's CDR3 is CASSNLATPLQGPREKLFF. CDR3 nucleotide sequence: TGTGCCAGCAGCAATTTGGCCACCCCCCTACAGGGCCCGAGAGAAAAACTGTTTTTT. The V call is TRBV21-1, the J call TRBJ1-4; TRBD1 reflects the table's D call only, with no check against the DNA. TRBV21-1 is listed as a pseudogene. The CDR3 is 19 residues long.

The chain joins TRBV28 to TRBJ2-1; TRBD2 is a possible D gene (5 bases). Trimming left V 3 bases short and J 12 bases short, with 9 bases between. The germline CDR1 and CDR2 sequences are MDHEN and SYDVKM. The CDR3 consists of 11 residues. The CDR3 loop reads CASSLGSSQFF. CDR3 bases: TGTGCCAGCAGTTTGGGGAGCTCGCAGTTCTTC. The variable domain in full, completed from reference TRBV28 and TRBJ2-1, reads DVKVTQSSRYLVKRTGEKVFLECVQDMDHENMFWYRQDPGLGLRLIYFSYDVKMKEKGDIPEGYSVSREKKERFSLILESASTNQTSMYLCASSLGSSQFFGPGTRLTVL.

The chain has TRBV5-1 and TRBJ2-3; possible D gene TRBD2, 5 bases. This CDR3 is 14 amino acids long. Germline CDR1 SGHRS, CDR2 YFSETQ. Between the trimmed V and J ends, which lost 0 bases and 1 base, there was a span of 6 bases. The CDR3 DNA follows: TGCGCCAGCAGCTTGGCAGCGGGCACAGATACGCAGTATTTT. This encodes CASSLAAGTDTQYF.

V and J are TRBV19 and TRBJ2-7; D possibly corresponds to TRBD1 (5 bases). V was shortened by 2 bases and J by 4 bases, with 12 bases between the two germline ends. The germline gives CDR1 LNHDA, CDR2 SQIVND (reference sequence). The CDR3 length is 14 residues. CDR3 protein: CASSINGADYEQYF. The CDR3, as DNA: TGTGCCAGTAGTATAAATGGGGCTGATTACGAGCAGTACTTC.

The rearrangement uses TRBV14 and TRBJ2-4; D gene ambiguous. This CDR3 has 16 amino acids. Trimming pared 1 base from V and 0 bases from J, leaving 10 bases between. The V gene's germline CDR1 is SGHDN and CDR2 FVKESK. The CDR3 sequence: CASSQGQQLAKNIQYF. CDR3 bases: TGTGCCAGCAGCCAAGGACAACAGCTAGCCAAAAACATTCAGTACTTC.

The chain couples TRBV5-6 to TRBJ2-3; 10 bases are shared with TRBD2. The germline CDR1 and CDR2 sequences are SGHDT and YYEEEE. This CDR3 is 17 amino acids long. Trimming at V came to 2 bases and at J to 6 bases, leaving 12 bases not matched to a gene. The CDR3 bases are TGTGCCAGCAGCTTTCGCCAAACTAGCGGGGCTGCGGATACGCAGTATTTT. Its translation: CASSFRQTSGAADTQYF.

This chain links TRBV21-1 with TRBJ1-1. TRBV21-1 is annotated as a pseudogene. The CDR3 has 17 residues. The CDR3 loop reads CASSKKEGGTANTEAFF. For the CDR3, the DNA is TGTGCCAGCAGCAAAAAGGAGGGCGGCACCGCTAACACTGAAGCTTTCTTT.